Following are 30 T cell receptor beta chains from one sample sequenced in a study of identical twins (dated by TCRdb to 2016 to 2017). Receptors were amplified or captured by 5' RACE. The sequencer was an Illumina HiSeq 2000. TCRdb reprocessing: public reads trimmed at Q25 with fastp, clones called with MiXCR, in-frame beta chains kept. A single entry per CDR3 protein holds the most common genes and DNA from its merged rows. Counted in this sample were 500,000 to 650,000 distinct CDR3 sequences; about 22% of them appeared once. The ten largest clones represent 0.4% to 0.6% of the sample. Separately, the same data were catalogued under a study of yellow fever vaccine responses in identical twins.

Source material: CD4+ T cells sorted from blood. These receptors were collected from a woman younger than 35 in good health.

The V call is TRBV12-3 or TRBV12-4, the J call TRBJ1-2, with D maybe TRBD1 (5 bases). The CDR3 runs 13 residues. Trimming cost V 3 bases and J 8 bases, with 13 bases left between them. For the CDR3, the DNA is TGTGCCAGCAGTTTTGGGGCAGCACAAGGCTACACCTTC. Protein product: CASSFGAAQGYTF.

This clonotype appeared a few times. V is TRBV6-1 and J is TRBJ2-3; the match to TRBD2 covers 12 bases. Germline assignment: CDR1 MNHNS and CDR2 SASEGT. The CDR3 consists of 18 residues. V was pared by 5 bases and J by 3 bases, with 12 bases of the junction left unmatched. The CDR3 bases are TGTGCCAGCAGTCCCCTCTTGGGGCTAGCGGGAGGGACAGATACGCAGTATTTT. Protein: CASSPLLGLAGGTDTQYF.

The sample holds a few counts of this clonotype. The chain is built from TRBV4-2 and TRBJ1-6; a weak D match, TRBD1 (5 bases). The CDR3 spans 15 residues. Germline V gene sequence: CDR1 LGHNA, CDR2 YNFKEQ. V dropped 0 bases and J dropped 3 bases, with 6 bases sitting between them. CDR3 DNA sequence: TGTGCCAGCAGCCAAGATGACAGCTATAATTCACCCCTCCACTTT. Translation: CASSQDDSYNSPLHF.

This clonotype was seen more than once but under ten times. CDR3 nucleotide sequence: TGTGCCAGCAGCCAAGACCCCCAGAGGATGAACACTGAAGCTTTCTTT. This sequence encodes CASSQDPQRMNTEAFF. The chain is built from TRBV3-1 and TRBJ1-1; no reliable D call. The germline V gene has CDR1 LGHDT and CDR2 YNNKEL (reference sequence). The CDR3 contains 16 residues. V lost 0 bases to trimming and J lost 0 bases, with 11 bases between them.

V and J are TRBV4-1 and TRBJ2-3, with D possibly TRBD1 on 6 matching bases. Germline loops: CDR1 MGHRA, CDR2 YSYEKL. Deletions cut 4 bases from V and 4 bases from J, with 18 bases between. CDR3 length equals 16 residues. CDR3 nucleotides: TGCGCCAGCAGCCTCGATCGGCCAGGGGTCGCAGATACGCAGTATTTT. It specifies CASSLDRPGVADTQYF.

V and J are TRBV24-1 and TRBJ2-5; 8 bases align to TRBD1. V lost 6 bases and J lost 5; bases outside the gene matches: 13. Germline V lookup: CDR1 KGHDR, CDR2 SFDVKD. The CDR3 contains 16 residues. In DNA form, the CDR3 reads TGTGCCACCAGTACTACGGGACAGGACCACCTGGAGACCCAGTACTTC. Its translation: CATSTTGQDHLETQYF.

This clonotype showed up just once. The chain has TRBV9 and TRBJ2-7; tentatively, D is TRBD1 or TRBD2 (5 bases each). V lost 3 bases to trimming and J lost 5 bases, with 24 bases between them. The CDR3 totals 17 residues. CDR1 SGDLS and CDR2 YYNGEE come from the germline V gene. Here the CDR3 DNA reads TGTGCCAGCAGCGGCAGAGGTGGGGACCCTCTCGAGAACGAGCAGTACTTC. It is translated as CASSGRGGDPLENEQYF.

The chain links TRBV11-2 to TRBJ2-2, with TRBD2 matching 14 bases. The CDR3 length is 17 residues. The germline gives CDR1 SGHAT, CDR2 FQNNGV. The trim removed 5 bases at V and 7 bases at J, leaving 9 bases unmatched. The CDR3 DNA sequence: TGTGCCAGCAGCGGGACTAGCGGGAGACTGGGAGGCGGGGAGCTGTTTTTT. Its protein product is CASSGTSGRLGGGELFF.

This clonotype has a handful of counts. The chain couples TRBV7-2 to TRBJ2-2; TRBD2 might be the D (6 bases). The CDR3 has 16 amino acids. Germline V gene lookup returns CDR1 SGHTA and CDR2 FQGNSA. The V end lost 6 bases, the J end lost 6 bases, and 20 bases lay between the germline ends. The CDR3 sequence: CASRVPGLRTPGELFF. The CDR3 bases are TGTGCCAGCAGGGTTCCGGGACTCAGAACACCCGGGGAGCTGTTTTTT. Full variable domain (missing parts from reference TRBV7-2 and TRBJ2-2): GAGVSQSPSNKVTEKGKDVELRCDPISGHTALYWYRQSLGQGLEFLIYFQGNSAPDKSGLPSDRFSAERTGGSVSTLTIQRTQQEDSAVYLCASRVPGLRTPGELFFGEGSRLTVL.

This clonotype was recorded a few times. This rearrangement joins TRBV12-3 or TRBV12-4 to TRBJ1-5; D gene ambiguous. The length of the CDR3 is 15 residues. V was clipped by 4 bases and J by 5 bases, with 15 bases between them. CDR3 region: CASSSTTRTDQPQHF. CDR3 sequence (DNA): TGTGCCAGCAGTTCGACCACTAGGACGGATCAGCCCCAGCATTTT.

This clonotype was seen a handful of times. J is TRBJ2-7 and V is TRBV20-1; possible D gene TRBD1, 6 bases. Trimming stripped 0 bases from V and 3 bases from J, with 15 bases between. The CDR3 runs 15 residues. The germline CDR1 and CDR2 sequences are DFQATT and SNEGSKA (reference sequence). Written as DNA, the CDR3 is TGCAGTGCTAGAGACACTGACAGGAGCCTCTACGAGCAGTACTTC. Translation: CSARDTDRSLYEQYF.

This clonotype was seen only a few times. The V gene is TRBV24-1, the J gene TRBJ2-1; the D is unclear. The CDR3 loop spans 11 amino acids. V was trimmed by 6 bases and J by 7 bases, leaving 6 bases between them. Germline assignment: CDR1 KGHDR and CDR2 SFDVKD. In DNA form, the CDR3 reads TGTGCCACCAGTAATTGGAATGAGCAGTTCTTC. This encodes CATSNWNEQFF.

This clonotype was seen only a few times. The chain is built from TRBV28 and TRBJ2-2, with 9 bases lining up with TRBD1. This CDR3 is 16 amino acids long. With 7 bases clipped from V and 7 bases from J, the junction kept 13 bases outside the gene matches. CDR1 and CDR2 (germline): MDHEN, SYDVKM. The CDR3 region has the DNA TGTGCCAGCATACATCCCGGGACAGGGTTAAACGGGGAGCTGTTTTTT. Protein sequence: CASIHPGTGLNGELFF.

This chain joins TRBV5-8 and TRBJ2-7; perhaps TRBD1 as D (6 bases). This CDR3 is 13 amino acids long. Germline V lookup: CDR1 SGHTS, CDR2 YDEGEE. V gave up 4 bases and J gave up 7 bases, with 15 bases separating them. CDR3 sequence: CASSRNRVDEQYF. CDR3 nucleotide sequence: TGTGCCAGCAGCCGAAACAGGGTTGATGAGCAGTACTTC.

This sequence joins TRBV12-3 or TRBV12-4 and TRBJ2-7; no clear D gene. CDR3 length equals 13 residues. Trimming took off 6 bases at V and 3 bases at J, with 12 bases between the two ends. The CDR3 DNA is TGTGCCAGCAGAGCCGGGTTCCACTACGAGCAGTACTTC. Protein: CASRAGFHYEQYF.

This clonotype appeared a few times. The chain's CDR3 is CSVVQSQSYNEQFF. The CDR3 DNA reads as TGCAGCGTGGTACAGAGTCAATCTTACAATGAGCAGTTCTTC. The chain carries TRBV29-1 and TRBJ2-1; D gene ambiguous. CDR3 length equals 14 residues. Germline V gives CDR1 SQVTM, CDR2 ANQGSEA. V was cut by 6 bases and J by 4 bases, with 16 bases left in between.

The chain couples TRBV12-3 or TRBV12-4 to TRBJ2-1, with 8 bases fitting TRBD2. Losses at the gene ends were 4 bases for V and 6 bases for J; bases not matched to a gene: 5. This CDR3 is built from 14 residues. The CDR3 sequence is CASSSRAGGNEQFF. In DNA, the CDR3 is TGTGCCAGCAGTTCGCGGGCGGGAGGCAATGAGCAGTTCTTC.

This clonotype came up once. CDR3 nucleotide sequence: TGTGCCAGCAGCCCCGGGACACCGCGCAAACTGTTTTTT. Protein sequence: CASSPGTPRKLFF. The J gene is TRBJ1-4, the V gene TRBV7-6; weak D call: TRBD1 (6 bases). Trimming shortened V by 5 bases and J by 11 bases, and 15 bases separated the two germline ends. Germline values: CDR1 SGHVS, CDR2 FNYEAQ. CDR3 length equals 13 residues.

This clonotype showed up many times. The chain has TRBV10-3 and TRBJ2-3; D is perhaps TRBD1 (7 bases). Germline CDR1 and CDR2: ENHRY and SYGVKD. Trimming pared 8 bases from V and 2 bases from J, leaving 14 bases between. This CDR3 contains 14 residues. CDR3 nucleotide sequence: TGTGCCATCTGGGGGGACAGATCCACAGATACGCAGTATTTT. Translated: CAIWGDRSTDTQYF.

The V and J genes are TRBV5-1 and TRBJ2-5; D gene unclear. Trimming took 5 bases from V and 1 from J, leaving 18 bases between them. The CDR3 runs 16 residues. The germline gives CDR1 SGHRS, CDR2 YFSETQ. CDR3 sequence reads: CASSQGAGTSQETQYF. DNA of the CDR3: TGCGCCAGCAGTCAAGGTGCAGGAACGAGCCAAGAGACCCAGTACTTC.

The chain carries TRBV7-6 and TRBJ2-3, with a tentative D call TRBD2 (5 bases). CDR3 size: 17 residues. The ends were cut back, 5 bases at V and 1 base at J, with 19 bases in the middle. Per the germline V gene, CDR1 is SGHVS and CDR2 is FNYEAQ. The CDR3 loop reads CASSHAFVGERTDTQYF. Here the CDR3 DNA reads TGTGCCAGCAGCCACGCCTTCGTTGGGGAGCGCACAGATACGCAGTATTTT.

This clonotype occurred many times. The V and J genes are TRBV5-1 and TRBJ2-2, with D perhaps matching TRBD2 (6 bases). The CDR3 length is 15 residues. The germline gives CDR1 SGHRS, CDR2 YFSETQ. The V gene lost 4 bases and the J gene lost 4 bases, with 14 bases spanning the gap. CDR3 DNA: TGCGCCAGCAGCGATGGCTTGGGGGGCACCGGGGAGCTGTTTTTT. This codes for CASSDGLGGTGELFF. Full variable domain (rest looked up from reference TRBV5-1 and TRBJ2-2): KAGVTQTPRYLIKTRGQQVTLSCSPISGHRSVSWYQQTPGQGLQFLFEYFSETQRNKGNFPGRFSGRQFSNSRSEMNVSTLELGDSALYLCASSDGLGGTGELFFGEGSRLTVL.

In this sample, this clonotype turned up a few times. V and J are TRBV12-3 or TRBV12-4 and TRBJ2-7; the match to TRBD2 covers 9 bases. Trimming took 5 bases from V and 10 from J; bases not matched to a gene: 6. The CDR3 contains 12 residues. The CDR3 loop is CASSPSSGIQYF. The CDR3 coding sequence is TGTGCCAGCAGTCCGTCTAGCGGGATACAGTACTTC.

This clonotype has more than one count but fewer than ten. The genes are TRBV5-1 and TRBJ1-1; TRBD1 aligns across 9 bases. This CDR3 spans 15 amino acids. The V gene's germline CDR1 is SGHRS and CDR2 YFSETQ. Unmatched junction bases numbered 7, after V lost 5 bases and J lost 2 bases. In DNA, the CDR3 is TGCGCCAGCAGGAGGACAGGGGACCTAAACACTGAAGCTTTCTTT. Amino acids: CASRRTGDLNTEAFF.

The rearrangement joins TRBV3-1 to TRBJ2-1, with D tentatively TRBD1 or TRBD2 (5 bases each). The germline CDR1 and CDR2 sequences are LGHDT and YNNKEL (reference sequence). V lost 8 bases and J lost 8, with 10 bases in between. The CDR3 covers 11 residues. CDR3 loop: CASDQGDEQFF. DNA of the CDR3: TGTGCCAGCGATCAGGGAGATGAGCAGTTCTTC.

V and J are TRBV29-1 and TRBJ2-2; the D gene is possibly TRBD2 (5 bases). The V end lost 4 bases, the J end lost 1 base, and 10 bases lay between the germline ends. This CDR3 has 14 residues. Germline values: CDR1 SQVTM, CDR2 ANQGSEA. CDR3 coding DNA: TGCAGCGTTGGTCCGGCGGGGAACACCGGGGAGCTGTTTTTT. Protein product: CSVGPAGNTGELFF.

This clonotype appeared a single time. In DNA form, the CDR3 reads TGTGCCAGCAGTCCAGGGACTAGCGGGGGCACCTACAATGAGCAGTTCTTC. Residues: CASSPGTSGGTYNEQFF. The chain couples TRBV28 to TRBJ2-1; 14 nucleotides align to TRBD2. Trimming removed 5 bases from V and 2 bases from J; junction bases left unmatched: 5. The length of the CDR3 is 17 residues. Per germline, CDR1 MDHEN and CDR2 SYDVKM.

This clonotype was counted between two and nine times. The J gene is TRBJ2-1, the V gene TRBV12-3 or TRBV12-4, with 7 bases lining up with TRBD2. The CDR3 runs to 15 residues. J lost 4 bases, V lost 2 bases, and 5 bases had no gene match. The CDR3 nucleotides are TGTGCCAGCAGTTTACGGCCGGGGGGATACAATGAGCAGTTCTTC. This gives the protein CASSLRPGGYNEQFF.

This chain joins TRBV10-2 and TRBJ2-1; the match to TRBD2 covers 11 bases. V gave up 1 base and J gave up 6 bases; unmatched junction bases: 8. CDR3 length: 17 residues. Germline lookup yields CDR1 WSHSY and CDR2 SAAADI. CDR3 loop: CASSELAGLAATNEQFF. CDR3 bases: TGCGCCAGCAGTGAGTTGGCGGGACTAGCGGCTACCAATGAGCAGTTCTTC.

This chain uses TRBV12-3 or TRBV12-4 with TRBJ2-3; 11 bases match TRBD2. V lost 3 bases, J lost 7 bases, and 6 bases stayed unmatched. CDR3 length: 15 residues. The chain's CDR3 is CASSFASGGLNTQYF. CDR3 DNA sequence: TGTGCCAGCAGTTTCGCTAGCGGGGGGTTAAATACGCAGTATTTT.